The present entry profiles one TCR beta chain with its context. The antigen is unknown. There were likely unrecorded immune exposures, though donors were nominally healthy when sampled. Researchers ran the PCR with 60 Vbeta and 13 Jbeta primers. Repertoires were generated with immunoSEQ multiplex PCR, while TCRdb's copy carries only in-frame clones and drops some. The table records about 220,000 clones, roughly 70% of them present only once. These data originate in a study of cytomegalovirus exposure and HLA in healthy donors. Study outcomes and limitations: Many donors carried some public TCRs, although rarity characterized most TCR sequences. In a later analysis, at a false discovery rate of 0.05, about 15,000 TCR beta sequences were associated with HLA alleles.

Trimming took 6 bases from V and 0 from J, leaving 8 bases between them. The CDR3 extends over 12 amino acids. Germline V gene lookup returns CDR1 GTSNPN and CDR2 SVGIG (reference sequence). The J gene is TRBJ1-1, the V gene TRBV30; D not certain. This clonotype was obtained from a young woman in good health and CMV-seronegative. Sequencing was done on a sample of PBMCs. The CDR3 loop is CACSRLNTEAFF. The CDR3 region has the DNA TGTGCCTGTTCCAGGCTGAACACTGAAGCTTTCTTT. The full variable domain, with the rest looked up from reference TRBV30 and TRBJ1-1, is SQTIHQWPATLVQPVGSPLSLECTVEGTSNPNLYWYRQAAGRGLQLLFYSVGIGQISSEVPQNLSASRPQDRQFILSSKKLLLSDSGFYLCACSRLNTEAFFGQGTRLTVV.